Below, one T cell receptor beta chain is given with its context. The sample comes from a study of T cells after yellow fever vaccination. A 5'RACE template-switching step, the method used to make TCR cDNA, added a universal primer site and UMIs. TCRdb analysed the 5' RACE reads with MiXCR anew, one entry per CDR3 protein. The sample includes 620,000 or so distinct CDR3 sequences, less than 20% of them seen just once. This TCR was recovered from a man between 18 and 35 years old who received the YFV17D yellow fever vaccine. The sample was PBMCs, taken 5 to 6 days after the first yellow fever vaccination.

The CDR3 DNA follows: TGTGCCAGCAGCGTGGCTTATCGGACCACCGGGGAGCTGTTTTTT. Its protein is CASSVAYRTTGELFF. The chain has TRBV9 and TRBJ2-2; D gene unclear. V was cut by 2 bases and J by 4 bases, with 12 bases left in between. CDR3 length: 15 amino acids. The V gene's germline CDR1 is SGDLS and CDR2 YYNGEE.